In its sample, the clone carrying this T cell receptor (beta chain) was seen a few times. Authors' analysis steps: Amplifying reference gene primers gave estimates of nucleated cell counts. Assay used: immunoSEQ multiplex PCR; TCRdb lists only in-frame clones, some missing. That table gives V, J and clone size, and the DNA gave D and trimming. The repertoire holds tens of thousands of clones, with around 86% as singletons. These data belong to a study of blood T cell repertoires in COVID-19. The V gene lost 4 bases and the J gene lost 7 bases, with 17 bases spanning the gap. The CDR3 totals 15 residues. Looked up from germline, CDR1 is SGHRS and CDR2 is YFSETQ.

Material: peripheral blood. The source is a man aged 35 to 55 with acute or convalescent COVID-19. The chain combines TRBV5-1 with TRBJ1-4; TRBD1 is a possible D gene (6 bases). The CDR3 loop reads CASSPRGGGAEKLFF. In DNA form, the CDR3 reads TGCGCCAGCAGCCCACGGGGTGGGGGGGCTGAAAAACTGTTTTTT. Full variable domain (remainder filled in from reference TRBV5-1 and TRBJ1-4): KAGVTQTPRYLIKTRGQQVTLSCSPISGHRSVSWYQQTPGQGLQFLFEYFSETQRNKGNFPGRFSGRQFSNSRSEMNVSTLELGDSALYLCASSPRGGGAEKLFFGSGTQLSVL.